This T cell receptor (beta chain) was retrieved from a study of tumor and adjacent non-tumor tissue in lung cancer. A modified ARM-PCR protocol with three rounds of nested PCR amplified TCRbeta. One entry per CDR3 protein results from TCRdb running MiXCR on the multiplex PCR reads. This sample has over 80,000 distinct CDR3 sequences, with 80% found just once. About this clonotype itself: The junction does not match germline at one end; this may be a read error.

No cell sorting was done before RNA was extracted from the tissue. Distant lung tissue was collected more than 3 cm away from the tumor edge. The sequencing sample was made of distant non-tumor lung tissue. The clonotype comes from a man aged 55 to 70 with small cell lung cancer.

CDR3 DNA: TGTGCCAGCAGCTTCGGGGAATACTCCTACGTGCAGTCTTTC. As protein: CASSFGEYSYVQSF. J is TRBJ2-7 and V is TRBV11-2, with D possibly matching TRBD2 (5 bases). CDR3 length: 14 residues. Germline V gene data show CDR1 as SGHAT and CDR2 as FQNNGV.